Below, 30 T cell receptor beta chains from the same sample are listed, as sequenced in a study of regulatory T cells in long-lasting Graves disease. Time point described: persistent/refractory GD, antithyroid drugs over 5 years with positive TRAb. PBMC RNA was the source of the TCR library. Libraries of TCR beta came from iRepertoire HTBI primers plus Arm-PCR of CDR3 regions. TCRdb analysed the multiplex PCR reads with MiXCR anew, one entry per CDR3 protein. The data hold about 430,000 distinct CDR3 sequences, with roughly 23% observed a single time. The sample consisted of peripheral blood mononuclear cells (PBMCs), taken when the disease was refractory, from a patient treated with antithyroid drugs. All receptors come from a female donor with Graves disease.

This chain connects TRBV20-1 to TRBJ2-7; 9 nucleotides match TRBD2. The ends lost 6 bases at V and 5 bases at J; junction bases unmatched: 11. The CDR3 spans 14 residues. CDR1 is DFQATT, CDR2 SNEGSKA, per germline (reference sequence). CDR3 sequence (DNA): TGCAGTGCAGCAACGGGACTAGCTGTCCACGAGCAGTACTTC. This encodes CSAATGLAVHEQYF.

The chain carries TRBV7-3 and TRBJ2-5; 8 nucleotides agree with TRBD2. Germline V gene lookup returns CDR1 SGHTA and CDR2 FQGTGA. V trimming: 6 bases; J trimming: 2 bases; junction bases outside the gene matches: 11. This CDR3 has 16 residues. The CDR3 is CASSDLSGNPQETQYF. As DNA, the CDR3 is TGTGCCAGCAGTGACCTTAGCGGGAACCCTCAAGAGACCCAGTACTTC.

In this sample, this clonotype turned up many times. The rearrangement joins TRBV28 to TRBJ2-7, with D tentatively TRBD1 (6 bases). The V end lost 4 bases, the J end lost 9 bases, and 19 bases lay between the germline ends. There are 14 residues in the CDR3. CDR1 and CDR2 (germline): MDHEN, SYDVKM. The CDR3 coding sequence is TGTGCCAGCAGTTCCCAGCGGACAGTCGGTCCGCAGTACTTC. This codes for CASSSQRTVGPQYF.

CDR3 DNA: TGTGCCAGTCTCAGGACAGTCTATGGCTACACCTTC. Encoded protein: CASLRTVYGYTF. The chain recombines TRBV19 with TRBJ1-2, with D perhaps TRBD1 (6 bases). The CDR3 runs 12 residues. Per germline, CDR1 LNHDA and CDR2 SQIVND (reference sequence). Trimming removed 8 bases at V and 4 bases at J, with 11 bases between.

The table lists this clonotype with many counts. This rearrangement joins TRBV29-1 to TRBJ2-5, with 7 nucleotides matching TRBD1. J was trimmed by 4 bases and V by 3 bases; bases with no gene match: 5. In germline, CDR1 is SQVTM, CDR2 ANQGSEA. The CDR3 consists of 13 residues. The CDR3 sequence is CSVDDRVVETQYF. Here the CDR3 DNA reads TGCAGCGTTGATGACAGGGTCGTAGAGACCCAGTACTTC.

In this sample, this clonotype turned up a few times. This chain joins TRBV5-1 and TRBJ1-2; 7 positions agree with TRBD1. The germline CDR1 and CDR2 sequences are SGHRS and YFSETQ. The junction had 9 bases not matched to a gene; V was cut back by 0 bases and J by 7 bases. This CDR3 has 15 amino acids. CDR3 sequence (DNA): TGCGCCAGCAGCTTGGCGGGCGACAGGGCTGGTGGCTACACCTTC. It specifies CASSLAGDRAGGYTF.

Notes on this clonotype: A much larger clone differs from this one at a single base, so this may be a read error. J is TRBJ2-2 and V is TRBV10-2, with 7 bases fitting TRBD1. This CDR3 spans 14 amino acids. Germline loops: CDR1 WSHSY, CDR2 SAAADI. CDR3 in DNA: TGCACCAGCAGAGGGACAGTGGGCACCGGGGAGCTGTTTTTT. This gives the protein CTSRGTVGTGELFF.

Many counts were recorded for this clonotype. V is TRBV7-2 and J is TRBJ1-1, with a weak D call TRBD1 (6 bases). CDR1 and CDR2 (germline): SGHTA, FQGNSA. The CDR3 has 15 residues. Deletions cut 5 bases from V and 3 bases from J, with 16 bases between. For the CDR3, the DNA is TGTGCCAGCAGCCTACAGGGAGTCGTTTACACTGAAGCTTTCTTT. Encoded protein: CASSLQGVVYTEAFF.

The CDR3 region is CASSSQTSGRAGELFF. The DNA of the CDR3 is TGTGCCAGCAGCTCCCAGACTAGCGGGAGGGCCGGGGAGCTGTTTTTT. The chain uses TRBV3-1 and TRBJ2-2; 14 positions agree with TRBD2. The CDR3 is 16 amino acids. In germline, CDR1 is LGHDT, CDR2 YNNKEL (reference sequence). After removal of 5 bases from V and 6 bases from J, the junction contained 5 bases not matched to a gene.

The chain has TRBV27 and TRBJ1-4; D gene uncertain. CDR3 length equals 17 residues. Deletions cut 5 bases from V and 0 bases from J, with 16 bases between. Germline lookup yields CDR1 MNHEY and CDR2 SMNVEV (reference sequence). CDR3 sequence reads: CASSPVLKGATNEKLFF. CDR3 DNA sequence: TGTGCCAGCAGTCCCGTTTTAAAGGGTGCAACTAATGAAAAACTGTTTTTT.

There are many counts of this clonotype. The rearrangement links TRBV28 to TRBJ2-7, with TRBD1 matching over 7 bases. The CDR3 contains 13 residues. Per the germline V gene, CDR1 is MDHEN and CDR2 is SYDVKM. The junction had 6 bases not matched to a gene; V was cut back by 8 bases and J by 2 bases. Here the CDR3 DNA reads TGTGCCAGCTCTCGACAGGGCACCTACGAGCAGTACTTC. As protein: CASSRQGTYEQYF. The whole variable domain, filled in from reference TRBV28 and TRBJ2-7, reads DVKVTQSSRYLVKRTGEKVFLECVQDMDHENMFWYRQDPGLGLRLIYFSYDVKMKEKGDIPEGYSVSREKKERFSLILESASTNQTSMYLCASSRQGTYEQYFGPGTRLTVT.

This chain joins TRBV7-9 and TRBJ2-3; D unclear. Germline-derived CDR1 and CDR2 are SEHNR and FQNEAQ (reference sequence). The CDR3 extends over 11 amino acids. The V gene lost 2 bases and the J gene lost 7 bases, with 4 bases spanning the gap. CDR3 DNA sequence: TGTGCCAGCAGCTTAAAGAATACGCAGTATTTT. Amino acid sequence: CASSLKNTQYF. Combining the CDR3 with reference TRBV7-9 and TRBJ2-3 gives the whole variable domain DTGVSQNPRHKITKRGQNVTFRCDPISEHNRLYWYRQTLGQGPEFLTYFQNEAQLEKSRLLSDRFSAERPKGSFSTLEIQRTEQGDSAMYLCASSLKNTQYFGPGTRLTVL.

A word on this clonotype: Possible read error: a much larger clone is one base away. The chain is built from TRBV7-2 and TRBJ1-6, with D possibly TRBD1 on 5 matching bases. Germline CDR1 is SGHTA and CDR2 is FQGNSA. With 0 bases removed from V and 6 bases from J, the gap between germline ends came to 6 bases. The CDR3 spans 14 residues. CDR3 DNA: TGTGCCAGCAGCTTAGCGGGGGGTAATTCACCCCTCCACTTT. This codes for CASSLAGGNSPLHF.

The CDR3 region has the DNA TGTGCCACCAGTGACCCCAGGATTAGCGGGAGGAACACAGATACGCAGTATTTT. This gives the protein CATSDPRISGRNTDTQYF. The chain has TRBV24-1 and TRBJ2-3, with 10 bases fitting TRBD2. Germline V CDR1 and CDR2: KGHDR, SFDVKD. The CDR3 has 18 residues. V lost 4 bases and J lost 2; bases outside the gene matches: 11.

This clonotype was detected ten times or more. This chain links TRBV28 with TRBJ2-7; weak D call: TRBD2 (5 bases). Between the trimmed V and J ends, which lost 5 bases and 3 bases, there was a span of 17 bases. CDR1 is MDHEN and CDR2 is SYDVKM in the germline V gene. This CDR3 has 15 amino acids. The CDR3 bases are TGTGCCAGCAGTCCTAGCCGGGATTATAACTACGAGCAGTACTTC. It is translated as CASSPSRDYNYEQYF.

In its sample, this clonotype was seen many times. The CDR3 loop is CASFTGTAGYTF. DNA of the CDR3: TGTGCCAGCTTTACAGGGACGGCTGGCTACACCTTC. The chain couples TRBV12-3 or TRBV12-4 to TRBJ1-2; D possibly corresponds to TRBD1 (6 bases). Trimming took off 8 bases at V and 7 bases at J, with 14 bases between the two ends. The CDR3 runs to 12 residues.

CDR3 nucleotides: TGTGCCAGTAGTATGGACGGCAACTATGGCTACACCTTC. The encoded protein is CASSMDGNYGYTF. The rearrangement uses TRBV19 and TRBJ1-2; no firm D call. Trimming left V 3 bases short and J 2 bases short, with 7 bases between. This CDR3 has 13 residues. Germline loops: CDR1 LNHDA, CDR2 SQIVND (reference sequence). Drawing the rest from reference TRBV19 and TRBJ1-2, the complete variable domain is DGGITQSPKYLFRKEGQNVTLSCEQNLNHDAMYWYRQDPGQGLRLIYYSQIVNDFQKGDIAEGYSVSREKKESFPLTVTSAQKNPTAFYLCASSMDGNYGYTFGSGTRLTVV.

This clonotype was counted ten times or more. The chain has TRBV10-3 and TRBJ1-2, with D perhaps TRBD1 (6 bases). V lost 7 bases and J lost 8, with 14 bases in between. There are 12 residues in the CDR3. Germline-derived CDR1 and CDR2 are ENHRY and SYGVKD. The CDR3 bases are TGTGCCATCACCCGGGACAACCAAGGCTACACCTTC. It is translated as CAITRDNQGYTF.

This clonotype was observed a handful of times. The chain couples TRBV19 to TRBJ2-7; the D is unclear. Germline loops: CDR1 LNHDA, CDR2 SQIVND (reference sequence). V was cut by 2 bases and J by 0 bases, with 11 bases left in between. This CDR3 has 15 residues. This chain's CDR3 is CASSIMAESSYEQYF. In nucleotides, the CDR3 is TGTGCCAGTAGTATAATGGCGGAATCCTCCTACGAGCAGTACTTC. Using reference TRBV19 and TRBJ2-7 for the parts outside the CDR3, the full variable domain is DGGITQSPKYLFRKEGQNVTLSCEQNLNHDAMYWYRQDPGQGLRLIYYSQIVNDFQKGDIAEGYSVSREKKESFPLTVTSAQKNPTAFYLCASSIMAESSYEQYFGPGTRLTVT.

This chain links TRBV9 with TRBJ2-1; D possibly corresponds to TRBD2 (5 bases). With 2 bases removed from V and 6 bases from J, the gap between germline ends came to 12 bases. The germline V gene encodes CDR1 SGDLS and CDR2 YYNGEE. The CDR3 extends over 14 amino acids. This chain's CDR3 is CASSVLGGLNEQFF. The CDR3 DNA sequence: TGTGCCAGCAGCGTGCTAGGAGGCCTCAATGAGCAGTTCTTC. The full variable domain, completed using reference TRBV9 and TRBJ2-1, is DSGVTQTPKHLITATGQRVTLRCSPRSGDLSVYWYQQSLDQGLQFLIQYYNGEERAKGNILERFSAQQFPDLHSELNLSSLELGDSALYFCASSVLGGLNEQFFGPGTRLTVL.

This clonotype has at least ten counts. This chain connects TRBV2 to TRBJ1-1; D unclear. CDR1 and CDR2 (germline): SNHLY, FYNNEI. This CDR3 has 14 amino acids. V was trimmed by 4 bases and J by 0 bases, leaving 9 bases between them. DNA of the CDR3: TGTGCCAGCAGTGGACCCGGCATGAACACTGAAGCTTTCTTT. Its protein is CASSGPGMNTEAFF. Based on the CDR3 plus reference TRBV2 and TRBJ1-1, the full variable domain is EPEVTQTPSHQVTQMGQEVILRCVPISNHLYFYWYRQILGQKVEFLVSFYNNEISEKSEIFDDQFSVERPDGSNFTLKIRSTKLEDSAMYFCASSGPGMNTEAFFGQGTRLTVV.

This clonotype was seen many times. V and J are TRBV13 and TRBJ1-1; no clear D gene. Trimming shortened V by 0 bases and J by 0 bases, and 11 bases separated the two germline ends. Germline assignment: CDR1 PRHDT and CDR2 FYEKMQ (reference sequence). CDR3 length equals 16 residues. DNA for the CDR3: TGTGCCAGCAGCTTAGGCGAGAGACTCCTGAACACTGAAGCTTTCTTT. Its protein is CASSLGERLLNTEAFF.

This clonotype was counted ten times or more. V and J are TRBV5-1 and TRBJ2-7; TRBD2 agrees at 8 bases. In germline, CDR1 is SGHRS, CDR2 YFSETQ. V shed 4 bases, J shed 4 bases, and the junction held 19 bases outside the gene matches. The CDR3 has 18 amino acids. DNA for the CDR3: TGCGCCAGCAGCACTGATGTAGGGCGGACTAGCCGTACGTACGAGCAGTACTTC. It specifies CASSTDVGRTSRTYEQYF. The whole variable domain, remainder taken from reference TRBV5-1 and TRBJ2-7, is KAGVTQTPRYLIKTRGQQVTLSCSPISGHRSVSWYQQTPGQGLQFLFEYFSETQRNKGNFPGRFSGRQFSNSRSEMNVSTLELGDSALYLCASSTDVGRTSRTYEQYFGPGTRLTVT.

As regards this clonotype: This may be a read error: a much more frequent sequence differs by one nucleotide. The chain is built from TRBV6-2 or TRBV6-3 and TRBJ2-7; the match to TRBD1 covers 9 bases. The CDR3 runs to 14 residues. Germline V gene data show CDR1 as MNHEY and CDR2 as SVGEGT. J lost 8 bases, V lost 5 bases, and 10 bases had no gene match. The CDR3 bases are TGTGCCAGCAGTACCGGACAGGGGAGGCACAAGCAGTACTTC. Protein: CASSTGQGRHKQYF.

In regard to this clonotype: An end of the junction does not agree with germline; a read error may underlie this. The chain links TRBV7-9 to TRBJ2-6; tentatively, D is TRBD2 (6 bases). The CDR3 is 15 amino acids. Germline lookup yields CDR1 SEHNR and CDR2 FQNEAQ (reference sequence). CDR3 protein: CASSPPGTGANVPTF. The CDR3 coding sequence is TGTGCCAGCAGCCCTCCGGGGACTGGGGCCAACGTCCCGACTTTC.

The V call is TRBV10-3, the J call TRBJ2-7; 8 nucleotides agree with TRBD2. Germline CDR1 and CDR2: ENHRY and SYGVKD. The CDR3 sequence is 15 residues long. J was trimmed by 5 bases and V by 3 bases; bases with no gene match: 9. This CDR3 is CAISEVIAGTHEQYF. The CDR3 DNA follows: TGTGCCATCAGTGAAGTAATAGCGGGAACCCACGAGCAGTACTTC.

The chain recombines TRBV5-6 with TRBJ1-4, with D possibly TRBD1 on 5 matching bases. This CDR3 has 14 amino acids. Deletions cut 3 bases from V and 4 bases from J, with 10 bases between. Germline V gene data show CDR1 as SGHDT and CDR2 as YYEEEE. The CDR3 protein is CASSSGRLNEKLFF. Here the CDR3 DNA reads TGTGCCAGCAGCTCGGGACGGCTTAATGAAAAACTGTTTTTT.

This clonotype has ten or more counts. V gene TRBV7-3 combines with J gene TRBJ2-5, with a weak D call TRBD1 (5 bases). The CDR3 sequence is 15 residues long. Trimming shortened V by 5 bases and J by 4 bases, and 17 bases separated the two germline ends. Germline CDR1 reads SGHTA; CDR2 reads FQGTGA. This CDR3 is CASSPTGVERETQYF. DNA for the CDR3: TGTGCCAGCAGCCCCACAGGTGTCGAGAGAGAGACCCAGTACTTC. Supplemented by reference TRBV7-3 and TRBJ2-5, the full variable domain reads GAGVSQTPSNKVTEKGKYVELRCDPISGHTALYWYRQSLGQGPEFLIYFQGTGAADDSGLPNDRFFAVRPEGSVSTLKIQRTERGDSAVYLCASSPTGVERETQYFGPGTRLLVL.

This clonotype was found many times. This chain links TRBV12-3 or TRBV12-4 with TRBJ2-2, with TRBD1 matching over 7 bases. This CDR3 has 16 residues. V dropped 3 bases and J dropped 5; count of bases not matched to a gene: 9. The CDR3 sequence: CASSFPQGIGTGELFF. DNA of the CDR3: TGTGCCAGCAGTTTTCCACAGGGGATAGGAACCGGGGAGCTGTTTTTT.

Notes on this clonotype: A much larger clone sits a single nucleotide away, making a read error possible. V and J are TRBV28 and TRBJ1-1, with TRBD1 matching 7 bases. J gave up 1 base and V 5 bases, and 4 bases lay outside the gene matches. In germline, CDR1 is MDHEN, CDR2 SYDVKM. The length of the CDR3 is 14 residues. CDR3 protein: CASSRHRGNTEAFF. The CDR3 region has the DNA TGTGCCAGCAGTCGACACAGGGGGAACACTGAAGCTTTCTTT.